This entry concerns a single TCR beta chain. This sample is drawn from a study of control samples from healthy donors and cancer patients. Germline V lookup: CDR1 GTSNPN, CDR2 SVGIG (reference sequence). The CDR3 contains 13 residues. The V end was cut by 3 bases, the J end by 6 bases, with 12 bases between. Sequenced by immunoSEQ multiplex PCR; TCRdb stores in-frame clones only, minus some. The sample holds roughly 120,000 clones, about 83% seen once. The sequenced material came from blood. The J gene is TRBJ1-5, the V gene TRBV30; D is uncertain. This receptor was obtained from a man aged 25-45 years in good health. CDR3 sequence reads: CAWSSAPSQPQHF. CDR3 sequence (DNA): TGTGCCTGGAGCTCAGCCCCCAGTCAGCCCCAGCATTTT.